The 26 T cell receptor beta chains below come from one sample, sequenced in a study of blood T cell repertoires in COVID-19 (dated by TCRdb to 2018 to 2020). Libraries were built with the immunoSEQ multiplex PCR assay. This immuneACCESS table, as held by TCRdb, lists in-frame sequences with V and J called but not all clones. Of the missing ones, under half trace to an unresolved V gene in checked studies; the others have no known cause. The table for this sample lists about 160,000 clones; about 87% of them were counted only once. In total, the top ten clones hold about 3.9% of the sample. Sequencing input: peripheral blood. These receptors were collected from a woman aged 60 to 75 who had recovered from COVID-19.

The CDR3 spells CASSWGHTGELFF. CDR3 DNA sequence: TGTGCCAGTAGCTGGGGGCACACCGGGGAGCTGTTTTTT. The chain links TRBV19 to TRBJ2-2; TRBD1 might be the D (6 bases). The CDR3 is 13 residues long. V was trimmed by 6 bases and J by 3 bases, leaving 8 bases between them. Per the germline V gene, CDR1 is LNHDA and CDR2 is SQIVND (reference sequence).

The rearrangement joins TRBV5-1 to TRBJ2-5; 8 positions agree with TRBD1. In germline, CDR1 is SGHRS, CDR2 YFSETQ. The CDR3 runs 15 residues. After removal of 4 bases from V and 4 bases from J, the junction contained 9 bases not matched to a gene. The chain's CDR3 is CASSPGAGGGETQYF. The DNA for the CDR3 is TGCGCCAGCAGCCCGGGGGCAGGGGGCGGAGAGACCCAGTACTTC.

The chain couples TRBV6-6 to TRBJ1-1, with a tentative D call TRBD1 (5 bases). CDR3 length: 12 amino acids. Looked up from germline, CDR1 is MNHNY and CDR2 is SVGAGI (reference sequence). Trimming pared 8 bases from V and 0 bases from J, leaving 7 bases between. In DNA form, the CDR3 reads TGTGCCAGCGGGACTATGAACACTGAAGCTTTCTTT. Protein sequence: CASGTMNTEAFF.

This clone was recorded once. The V and J genes are TRBV27 and TRBJ1-6; D is uncertain. The CDR3 totals 14 residues. CDR1 and CDR2 from the germline V gene are MNHEY and SMNVEV (reference sequence). V lost 5 bases and J lost 8, with 13 bases in between. The CDR3 coding sequence is TGTGCCAGCAGTGCCCCCGGCGGTCATTCACCCCTCCACTTT. This sequence encodes CASSAPGGHSPLHF.

The chain couples TRBV6-5 to TRBJ2-7; 7 bases fit TRBD1. After removal of 6 bases from V and 10 bases from J, the junction contained 9 bases not matched to a gene. Germline CDR1 MNHEY, CDR2 SVGAGI. The CDR3 runs to 12 residues. CDR3 in DNA: TGTGCCAGCAGCGACGGGACAGATAAACAGTACTTC. It specifies CASSDGTDKQYF.

The chain recombines TRBV5-1 with TRBJ2-5; 9 bases align to TRBD2. Germline V gives CDR1 SGHRS, CDR2 YFSETQ. The CDR3 is made up of 17 amino acids. V shed 5 bases and J 4 bases; nucleotides not matched to a gene: 15. CDR3 nucleotides: TGCGCCAGCAGTATCAGAAGTCGCGGGGGGGTCATAGAGACCCAGTACTTC. It translates to CASSIRSRGGVIETQYF.

The genes are TRBV28 and TRBJ1-5; no reliable D call. CDR3 size: 14 residues. Trimming pared 8 bases from V and 6 bases from J, leaving 17 bases between. Germline V gives CDR1 MDHEN, CDR2 SYDVKM. The CDR3 is CASGQASPAQPQHF. For the CDR3, the DNA is TGTGCCAGCGGCCAAGCTAGCCCTGCTCAGCCCCAGCATTTT.

This chain's CDR3 is CASSLTGGPGTGELFF. The DNA for the CDR3 is TGCGCCAGCAGCTTGACGGGGGGGCCGGGAACCGGGGAGCTGTTTTTT. The rearrangement uses TRBV5-1 and TRBJ2-2; the match to TRBD2 covers 8 bases. Trimming took 1 base from V and 5 from J; bases not matched to a gene: 7. The length of the CDR3 is 16 residues. The germline V gene has CDR1 SGHRS and CDR2 YFSETQ. Drawing the rest from reference TRBV5-1 and TRBJ2-2, the complete variable domain is KAGVTQTPRYLIKTRGQQVTLSCSPISGHRSVSWYQQTPGQGLQFLFEYFSETQRNKGNFPGRFSGRQFSNSRSEMNVSTLELGDSALYLCASSLTGGPGTGELFFGEGSRLTVL.

The rearrangement joins TRBV18 to TRBJ2-7; 10 bases are shared with TRBD1. After removal of 3 bases from V and 3 bases from J, the junction contained 5 bases not matched to a gene. Germline V gives CDR1 KGHSH, CDR2 LQKENI. The CDR3 contains 15 residues. This CDR3 reads CASSPPGQGSYEQYF. The CDR3 DNA follows: TGTGCCAGCTCACCCCCGGGACAGGGGAGCTACGAGCAGTACTTC. Drawing the rest from reference TRBV18 and TRBJ2-7, the complete variable domain is NAGVMQNPRHLVRRRGQEARLRCSPMKGHSHVYWYRQLPEEGLKFMVYLQKENIIDESGMPKERFSAEFPKEGPSILRIQQVVRGDSAAYFCASSPPGQGSYEQYFGPGTRLTVT.

The V and J genes are TRBV28 and TRBJ1-1; the D gene is possibly TRBD1 (6 bases). The ends were cut back, 0 bases at V and 0 bases at J, with 8 bases in the middle. The CDR3 length is 15 residues. Germline CDR1 reads MDHEN; CDR2 reads SYDVKM. The CDR3 nucleotides read TGTGCCAGCAGTTTATGGGGGACACTGAACACTGAAGCTTTCTTT. Translation: CASSLWGTLNTEAFF. Together with reference TRBV28 and TRBJ1-1, the CDR3 gives the full variable domain: DVKVTQSSRYLVKRTGEKVFLECVQDMDHENMFWYRQDPGLGLRLIYFSYDVKMKEKGDIPEGYSVSREKKERFSLILESASTNQTSMYLCASSLWGTLNTEAFFGQGTRLTVV.

The rearrangement uses TRBV14 and TRBJ2-1, with TRBD2 matching 7 bases. CDR3 size: 15 residues. J lost 0 bases, V lost 4 bases, and 3 bases had no gene match. The V gene's germline CDR1 is SGHDN and CDR2 FVKESK. In DNA form, the CDR3 reads TGTGCCAGCAGCCGAGCGGGGCCCTCCTACAATGAGCAGTTCTTC. Protein product: CASSRAGPSYNEQFF.

CDR3 nucleotides: TGCGCCAGCAGCCAAGAGGGCCCACTGGTCTATGGCTACACCTTC. Protein: CASSQEGPLVYGYTF. V is TRBV4-1 and J is TRBJ1-2; the D is unclear. This CDR3 contains 15 residues. Germline values: CDR1 MGHRA, CDR2 YSYEKL. V was clipped by 0 bases and J by 4 bases, with 12 bases between them.

The chain couples TRBV5-6 to TRBJ1-4; D unresolved. Germline V lookup: CDR1 SGHDT, CDR2 YYEEEE. Trimming removed 0 bases from V and 7 bases from J, with 4 bases in between. There are 12 residues in the CDR3. CDR3 coding DNA: TGTGCCAGCAGCTTGGCAGGTGAAAAACTGTTTTTT. It yields the protein CASSLAGEKLFF. Using reference TRBV5-6 and TRBJ1-4 for the parts outside the CDR3, the full variable domain is DAGVTQSPTHLIKTRGQQVTLRCSPKSGHDTVSWYQQALGQGPQFIFQYYEEEERQRGNFPDRFSGHQFPNYSSELNVNALLLGDSALYLCASSLAGEKLFFGSGTQLSVL.

This chain links TRBV7-6 with TRBJ1-1; no clear D gene. Germline-derived CDR1 and CDR2 are SGHVS and FNYEAQ. The germline V and J ends were trimmed by 6 bases and 1 base, with 9 bases remaining between them. The CDR3 contains 13 residues. This CDR3 is CASSRGRNTEAFF. The CDR3 DNA is TGTGCCAGCAGTCGAGGGCGGAACACTGAAGCTTTCTTT.

The genes are TRBV5-1 and TRBJ2-5; TRBD2 aligns across 11 bases. The CDR3 loop spans 17 amino acids. The trim removed 0 bases at V and 5 bases at J, leaving 9 bases unmatched. Germline V gene sequence: CDR1 SGHRS, CDR2 YFSETQ. The CDR3 loop is CASSLASSGGPEETQYF. In DNA, the CDR3 is TGCGCCAGCAGCTTGGCCTCTAGCGGGGGGCCGGAGGAGACCCAGTACTTC.

This sequence joins TRBV6-5 and TRBJ2-1; tentative D call: TRBD2 (5 bases). From germline, CDR1 is MNHEY and CDR2 SVGAGI. Trimming pared 0 bases from V and 2 bases from J, leaving 8 bases between. The CDR3 extends over 15 amino acids. CDR3 coding DNA: TGTGCCAGCAGTTACTCAACCGGGGCCTACAATGAGCAGTTCTTC. Protein product: CASSYSTGAYNEQFF.

V usage is TRBV6-6 and J usage is TRBJ2-7, with D tentatively TRBD1 (7 bases). Germline V gene lookup returns CDR1 MNHNY and CDR2 SVGAGI (reference sequence). The CDR3 contains 13 residues. V was clipped by 6 bases and J by 7 bases, with 16 bases between them. DNA for the CDR3: TGTGCCAGCAGGGAGGGGGCCCTTTGGGAGCAGTACTTC. This codes for CASREGALWEQYF.

The chain recombines TRBV4-3 with TRBJ1-6; 7 bases are a match to TRBD1. Trimming took 3 bases from V and 3 from J; bases not matched to a gene: 8. Germline CDR1 reads LGHNA; CDR2 reads YSLEER. The CDR3 runs 17 residues. Here the CDR3 reads CASSQGTAGDYNSPLHF. Written as DNA, the CDR3 is TGCGCCAGCAGCCAGGGGACAGCTGGAGACTATAATTCACCCCTCCACTTT.

This CDR3 reads CASARDSDYNEQFF. The CDR3 DNA reads as TGCGCCAGCGCCCGGGACAGCGACTACAATGAGCAGTTCTTC. The chain combines TRBV5-1 with TRBJ2-1; 7 bases match TRBD1. J gave up 3 bases and V 7 bases, and 7 bases lay outside the gene matches. This CDR3 contains 14 residues. Germline V gene lookup returns CDR1 SGHRS and CDR2 YFSETQ.

This chain links TRBV28 with TRBJ2-3; D is perhaps TRBD1 (6 bases). From germline, CDR1 is MDHEN and CDR2 SYDVKM. Trimming took off 5 bases at V and 3 bases at J, with 12 bases between the two ends. CDR3 length: 14 residues. The CDR3 sequence: CASSRAGETDTQYF. DNA for the CDR3: TGTGCCAGCAGTCGGGCAGGGGAGACAGATACGCAGTATTTT.

The chain uses TRBV7-3 and TRBJ1-6, with a possible D match to TRBD1 (5 bases). Germline CDR1 SGHTA, CDR2 FQGTGA. The V end lost 4 bases, the J end lost 11 bases, and 12 bases lay between the germline ends. This CDR3 is built from 13 residues. This CDR3 reads CASSSGPAAPLHF. CDR3 in DNA: TGTGCCAGCAGCTCAGGGCCGGCAGCACCCCTCCACTTT.

This chain uses TRBV27 with TRBJ1-5; D gene unclear. CDR1 and CDR2 from the germline V gene are MNHEY and SMNVEV (reference sequence). Deletions cut 2 bases from V and 4 bases from J, with 12 bases between. CDR3 length: 15 amino acids. The CDR3: CASSLRSGSNQPQHF. The DNA of the CDR3 is TGTGCCAGCAGTTTACGTTCAGGATCAAATCAGCCCCAGCATTTT.

This chain connects TRBV19 to TRBJ1-5, with 9 bases identical to TRBD1. Germline values: CDR1 LNHDA, CDR2 SQIVND (reference sequence). The CDR3 runs 15 residues. With 5 bases clipped from V and 6 bases from J, the junction kept 8 bases outside the gene matches. In DNA form, the CDR3 reads TGTGCCAGTAGTCCCACAGGGGGCCGGGGTCAGCCCCAGCATTTT. Protein product: CASSPTGGRGQPQHF.

J is TRBJ2-7 and V is TRBV29-1; 9 bases are shared with TRBD1. CDR3 length: 12 residues. Trimming took 6 bases from V and 7 from J; bases not matched to a gene: 7. Germline V gene data show CDR1 as SQVTM and CDR2 as ANQGSEA. The CDR3 DNA reads as TGCAGCGTCCGGACAGGGGTGGGAGAGCAGTACTTC. Its translation is CSVRTGVGEQYF.

The V gene is TRBV18, the J gene TRBJ1-1; a weak D match, TRBD1 (5 bases). This CDR3 spans 14 amino acids. The germline CDR1 and CDR2 sequences are KGHSH and LQKENI. With 3 bases removed from V and 3 bases from J, the gap between germline ends came to 11 bases. The CDR3 DNA reads as TGTGCCAGCTCACCGCAGGGTAAGGACACTGAAGCTTTCTTT. It codes for CASSPQGKDTEAFF.

The gene calls are TRBV29-1 and TRBJ1-1, with a possible D match to TRBD1 (5 bases). The CDR3 is made up of 11 amino acids. Trimming left V 7 bases short and J 1 base short, with 7 bases between. Germline V CDR1 and CDR2: SQVTM, ANQGSEA. The CDR3 sequence is CSAQENTEAFF. The CDR3 DNA is TGCAGCGCACAGGAGAACACTGAAGCTTTCTTT.